The TCR beta chain described here comes from a study of T cells in women clearing cervical HPV infection. Measured with immunoSEQ multiplex PCR; TCRdb has only the in-frame clones, and not every one. The sample table sets out 25,000 to 35,000 clones. Prevalent HPV16 infections were excluded; only incident single HPV16 infections included. The ends lost 6 bases at V and 6 bases at J; junction bases unmatched: 9. This CDR3 has 14 amino acids. In germline, CDR1 is DFQATT, CDR2 SNEGSKA (reference sequence). Of note for this clone: With the read ending 3 residues before the CDR3 end, the germline J gene is used to fill in that end.

This chain joins TRBV20-1 and TRBJ1-2; 11 bases are shared with TRBD1. The origin of this receptor is a woman aged 18 to 75 with a cervical HPV16 infection that either progressed to CIN3+ or cleared (not recorded which). Sequenced material: blood buffy coat. CDR3 DNA (partial): TGCAGTGCCGACCCAGGACAGGGGGCTGATGGC. It yields the protein CSADPGQGADG. The full CDR3 reads CSADPGQGADGYTF.